This TCR beta chain was captured in a study of blood T cell repertoires in COVID-19. Overall study context: Sources were T cells, B-cell-depleted T cells, or PBMCs; the material itself was cDNA or gDNA.

Trimming shortened V by 3 bases and J by 4 bases, and 10 bases separated the two germline ends. The CDR3 length is 13 residues. TCRdb's table, derived via immunoSEQ multiplex PCR, lists solely in-frame clones and lacks some. The table records about 110,000 clones, approximately 90% of them present only once. This chain uses TRBV23-1 with TRBJ2-7, with D perhaps TRBD1 (5 bases). TRBV23-1 is an ORF; its function is uncertain. The sequencing sample was made of peripheral blood. This clonotype was obtained from a human donor in a cohort sampled during active COVID-19. The CDR3 loop reads CASSHPGHYEQYF. CDR3 nucleotides: TGCGCCAGCAGTCACCCCGGACATTACGAGCAGTACTTC.